A single sample gave rise to the 6 T cell receptor beta chains below, sequenced in a study of monozygotic twins with inflammatory bowel disease. TCRdb re-called the 5' RACE reads and gives one entry per CDR3 protein, without DNA. This sample's table reports 210,000 or so distinct CDR3 sequences. The sequenced material came from blood. The receptors were sampled from a human donor with ulcerative colitis or Crohn's disease, or a healthy co-twin of an affected twin (not recorded which).

J is TRBJ1-2 and V is TRBV28; without DNA, the TCRdb call of TRBD1 cannot be checked. Germline V lookup: CDR1 MDHEN, CDR2 SYDVKM. CDR3 length: 14 residues. The CDR3 protein is CASSPTGLYKGYTF.

This chain joins TRBV19 and TRBJ1-2. The germline gives CDR1 LNHDA, CDR2 SQIVND (reference sequence). The CDR3 extends over 11 amino acids. The CDR3 reads CASSIQDGYTF. Full variable domain (outside the CDR3, taken from reference TRBV19 and TRBJ1-2): DGGITQSPKYLFRKEGQNVTLSCEQNLNHDAMYWYRQDPGQGLRLIYYSQIVNDFQKGDIAEGYSVSREKKESFPLTVTSAQKNPTAFYLCASSIQDGYTFGSGTRLTVV.

The gene calls are TRBV6-5 and TRBJ2-2; TCRdb indicates TRBD2, and absent DNA this call remains unverified. The germline CDR1 and CDR2 sequences are MNHEY and SVGAGI. The length of the CDR3 is 13 residues. CDR3: CASSYGGTGELFF.

The rearrangement links TRBV12-3 or TRBV12-4 to TRBJ1-2; TCRdb picks TRBD1, but there is no DNA to check that call. This CDR3 is built from 15 residues. CDR3 sequence: CASRDRGISPYGYTF.

This rearrangement joins TRBV6-2 or TRBV6-3 to TRBJ2-2; TCRdb returns TRBD1, unconfirmable since there is no DNA. CDR3 length: 14 amino acids. The germline CDR1 and CDR2 sequences are MNHEY and SVGEGT. CDR3 in amino acids: CASSTGPGSGELFF.

V gene TRBV19 combines with J gene TRBJ2-1; TCRdb selects TRBD1, and the lack of DNA leaves this call unchecked. The CDR3 consists of 14 residues. CDR1 LNHDA and CDR2 SQIVND come from the germline V gene (reference sequence). The CDR3 region is CASSRGAVGYEQFF. Full variable domain (remainder filled in from reference TRBV19 and TRBJ2-1): DGGITQSPKYLFRKEGQNVTLSCEQNLNHDAMYWYRQDPGQGLRLIYYSQIVNDFQKGDIAEGYSVSREKKESFPLTVTSAQKNPTAFYLCASSRGAVGYEQFFGPGTRLTVL.